This TCR beta chain was sequenced in a study of chemoradiotherapy in HPV16-positive cancers. Only in-frame clones appear in the TCRdb table, and some are missing; sequencing was by immunoSEQ multiplex PCR. The table lists under 70,000 clones, roughly nine tenths of them singletons. Deletions cut 5 bases from V and 1 base from J, with 8 bases between. The CDR3 extends over 13 amino acids. Germline V gives CDR1 SGHTA, CDR2 FQGTGA. Samples were taken several times over chemoradiotherapy. Sequenced material: blood, taken from a patient who underwent chemoradiotherapy. The sequence was obtained from a human donor with HPV-associated anogenital cancer. The chain uses TRBV7-3 and TRBJ1-1; tentatively, D is TRBD1 (6 bases). CDR3 coding DNA: TGTGCCAGCAGCGCGGACAGGAACACTGAAGCTTTCTTT. This translates into CASSADRNTEAFF. Together with reference TRBV7-3 and TRBJ1-1, the CDR3 gives the full variable domain: GAGVSQTPSNKVTEKGKYVELRCDPISGHTALYWYRQSLGQGPEFLIYFQGTGAADDSGLPNDRFFAVRPEGSVSTLKIQRTERGDSAVYLCASSADRNTEAFFGQGTRLTVV.